This T cell receptor (beta chain) was recorded in a study of T cell responses to AZD1222 COVID-19 vaccine. Comment on this clone: The antigen is not known.

Germline CDR1 is SGHVS and CDR2 is FQNEAQ. The CDR3 sequence is 15 residues long. Trimming left V 5 bases short and J 2 bases short, with 16 bases between. Study results and limitations: Vaccine-associated CD4 TCRs spanned spike, dominant at 160-218 and 743-854. Repertoires were sampled only after the peak T cell response. Clonal diversity was possibly underestimated, and the donors were mostly white British, with more females.

The table came from immunoSEQ multiplex PCR; TCRdb's copy has only in-frame clones and leaves some out. The sample lists fewer than 150,000 clones; 86% were seen once. The input for sequencing was peripheral blood, taken on day 0 of AZD1222 vaccination. The chain is built from TRBV7-8 and TRBJ2-7; tentatively, D is TRBD1 (5 bases). The clonotype comes from an adult in good health. CDR3 bases: TGTGCCAGCAGCCCTAGGGGTGGTGAAGCCTACGAGCAGTACTTC. Amino acid sequence: CASSPRGGEAYEQYF.